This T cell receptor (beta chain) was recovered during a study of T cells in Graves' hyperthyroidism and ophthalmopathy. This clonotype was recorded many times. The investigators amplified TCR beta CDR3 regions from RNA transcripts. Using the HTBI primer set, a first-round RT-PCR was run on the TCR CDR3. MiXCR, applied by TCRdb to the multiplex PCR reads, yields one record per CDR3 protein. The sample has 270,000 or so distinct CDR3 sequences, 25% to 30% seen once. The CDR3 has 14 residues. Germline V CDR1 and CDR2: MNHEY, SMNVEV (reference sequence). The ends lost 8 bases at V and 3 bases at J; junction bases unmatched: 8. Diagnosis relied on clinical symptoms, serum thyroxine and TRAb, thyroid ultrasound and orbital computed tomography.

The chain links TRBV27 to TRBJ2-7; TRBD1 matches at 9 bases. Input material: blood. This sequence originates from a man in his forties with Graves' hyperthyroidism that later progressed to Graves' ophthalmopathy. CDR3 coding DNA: TGTGCCAGCGGGTCTGACAGGGGGGTCTACGAGCAGTACTTC. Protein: CASGSDRGVYEQYF.